The 5 T cell receptor beta chains below all came from one sample that was sequenced in a study of vaccination effects on CD4 cells after COVID-19. TCRdb's table, derived via immunoSEQ multiplex PCR, lists solely in-frame clones and lacks some. The sample shows about 23,000 clones, approximately 70% of them seen only once. The antigens of these receptors remain unknown. Peptide-pool stimulation followed by sequencing identified expanded antigen-specific CD4+ clonotypes in the ViraFEST assay. Cultured cells yielded isolated CD4+ T cells after around 9 days. The healthy vaccine recipients, who had no prior SARS-CoV-2 infection, showed negative nucleocapsid antibodies. Sequenced material: CD4+ T cells from PBMCs cultured with HCoV-NL63 spike peptides, taken before COVID-19 vaccination. These receptors were taken from a human donor who received a COVID-19 vaccine.

The CDR3 sequence is CASSPGLNTEAFF. CDR3 in DNA: TGTGCCAGCAGCCCCGGTCTGAACACTGAAGCTTTCTTT. The chain recombines TRBV2 with TRBJ1-1; D is uncertain. This CDR3 has 13 residues. CDR1 and CDR2 from the germline V gene are SNHLY and FYNNEI. V was clipped by 6 bases and J by 0 bases, with 8 bases between them.

This clone was found a few times. The chain couples TRBV7-8 to TRBJ2-6, with 8 bases identical to TRBD1. Losses at the gene ends were 2 bases for V and 1 base for J; bases not matched to a gene: 4. CDR1 and CDR2 from the germline V gene are SGHVS and FQNEAQ. The CDR3 loop spans 17 amino acids. CDR3 amino acids: CASSLRQGRSGANVLTF. DNA for the CDR3: TGTGCCAGCAGCTTAAGACAGGGGCGTTCTGGGGCCAACGTCCTGACTTTC.

In its sample, this clone was seen a few times. The chain joins TRBV4-1 to TRBJ1-1; 10 bases match TRBD1. The junction had 5 bases not matched to a gene; V was cut back by 4 bases and J by 9 bases. Germline V gene data show CDR1 as MGHRA and CDR2 as YSYEKL. The CDR3 has 13 amino acids. The CDR3 nucleotides are TGCGCCAGCAGCCGGCCGGACAGGGGGAAAGCTTTCTTT. It translates to CASSRPDRGKAFF.

V gene TRBV4-1 combines with J gene TRBJ1-1, with TRBD1 matching 7 bases. The CDR3 sequence is 15 residues long. Trimming took 0 bases from V and 4 from J; bases not matched to a gene: 5. Per the germline V gene, CDR1 is MGHRA and CDR2 is YSYEKL. CDR3 coding DNA: TGCGCCAGCAGCCAAGAAGGTCAGGGGGGCACTGAAGCTTTCTTT. This translates into CASSQEGQGGTEAFF.

The gene calls are TRBV5-1 and TRBJ1-4; 9 bases fit TRBD1. The CDR3 totals 14 residues. The V gene end was trimmed by 6 bases and the J gene end by 7 bases; junction bases not matched to a gene: 7. Germline V gene lookup returns CDR1 SGHRS and CDR2 YFSETQ. This chain's CDR3 is CASTLQGAGEKLFF. DNA for the CDR3: TGCGCCAGCACACTACAGGGGGCCGGTGAAAAACTGTTTTTT.